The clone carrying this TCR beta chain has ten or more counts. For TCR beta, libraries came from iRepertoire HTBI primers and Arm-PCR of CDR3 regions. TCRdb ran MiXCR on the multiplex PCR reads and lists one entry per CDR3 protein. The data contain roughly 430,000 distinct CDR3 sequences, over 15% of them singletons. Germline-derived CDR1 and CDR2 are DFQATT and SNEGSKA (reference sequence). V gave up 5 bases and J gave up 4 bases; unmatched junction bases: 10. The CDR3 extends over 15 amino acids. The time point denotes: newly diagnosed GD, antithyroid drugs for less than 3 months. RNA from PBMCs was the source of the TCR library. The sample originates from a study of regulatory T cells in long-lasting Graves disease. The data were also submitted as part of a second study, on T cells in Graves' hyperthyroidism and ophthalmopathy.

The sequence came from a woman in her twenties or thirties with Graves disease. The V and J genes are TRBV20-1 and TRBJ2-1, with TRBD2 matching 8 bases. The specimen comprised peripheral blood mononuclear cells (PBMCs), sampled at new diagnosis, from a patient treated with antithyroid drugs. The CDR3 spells CSARALTSAYNEQFF. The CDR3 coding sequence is TGCAGTGCTCGAGCCCTGACTAGCGCGTACAATGAGCAGTTCTTC.